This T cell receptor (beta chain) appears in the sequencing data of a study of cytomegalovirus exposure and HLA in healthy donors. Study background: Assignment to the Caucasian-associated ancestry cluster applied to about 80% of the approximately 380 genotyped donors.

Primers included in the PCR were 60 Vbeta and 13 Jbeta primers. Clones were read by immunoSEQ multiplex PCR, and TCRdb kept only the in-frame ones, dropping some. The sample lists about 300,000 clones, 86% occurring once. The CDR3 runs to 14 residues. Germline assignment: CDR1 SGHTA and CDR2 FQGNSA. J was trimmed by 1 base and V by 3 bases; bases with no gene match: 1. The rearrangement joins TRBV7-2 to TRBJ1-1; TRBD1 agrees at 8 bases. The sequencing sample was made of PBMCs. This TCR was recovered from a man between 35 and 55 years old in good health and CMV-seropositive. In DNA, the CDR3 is TGTGCCAGCAGCTTCGACAGGGGGAACACTGAAGCTTTCTTT. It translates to CASSFDRGNTEAFF.